A selection of T cell receptor beta chains follows, all from one sample in a study of shared clonotypes between healthy human individuals. Assay: immunoSEQ multiplex PCR; the TCRdb copy retains only in-frame clones and omits some. Found here are 300,000 to 400,000 clones, roughly 70% of them singletons; the top ten hold 10%. Specimen: memory CD4+ T cells sorted from blood. The receptors come from a man aged 25 to 40 in good health. Both conserved end residues are part of each CDR3. Fields, in order: CDR3 DNA, CDR3 protein, clone size, D gene, V gene, J gene. A D gene is named only where the DNA matches it firmly. Expanded clones get a size class; other rows say once, few or many, or leave the size out.

TGCAGCGTTGTCAGGGAATTCGATACGCAGTATTTT	CSVVREFDTQYF	-	-	TRBV29-1	TRBJ2-3
TGTGCCAGCTCACCACTTGAGTTCGAGCGAACTGAAGCTTTCTTT	CASSPLEFERTEAFF	many	-	TRBV18	TRBJ1-1
TGTGCCACCAGCAGAGAGGGGAGGGTGGAGGGAAGTGAGCAGTTCTTC	CATSREGRVEGSEQFF	-	TRBD2	TRBV15	TRBJ2-1
TGCAGCGTGAATAGGGGGGGCAATGAGCAGTTCTTC	CSVNRGGNEQFF	many	-	TRBV29-1	TRBJ2-1
TGTGCCAGCACTGGGCTAGCGGGACGGGACGAGCAGTACTTC	CASTGLAGRDEQYF	few	TRBD2	TRBV6-5	TRBJ2-7
TGTGCCAGCAGTGGGACAGGCCAAGAGACCCAGTACTTC	CASSGTGQETQYF	once	TRBD1	TRBV2	TRBJ2-5
TGCGCCAGCAGCTTGGCCGACAGTGTTAAGGGGGCTTTCTTT	CASSLADSVKGAFF	many	-	TRBV5-1	TRBJ1-1
TGTGCCAGCAGCTTACAGGAAGCTTTCTTT	CASSLQEAFF	-	-	TRBV7-2	TRBJ1-1
TGCAGCGTTCGAGATCCCGGGCACGCCTTGTGGGGCGAGCAGTACTTC	CSVRDPGHALWGEQYF	few	-	TRBV29-1	TRBJ2-7
TGTGCCAGCTCACCTGACGTGGGCAGAAACACCATATATTTT	CASSPDVGRNTIYF	-	-	TRBV18	TRBJ1-3
TGCAGCGTAGCTTTCGATTCCTACAATGAGCAGTTCTTC	CSVAFDSYNEQFF	-	-	TRBV29-1	TRBJ2-1
TGTGCCAGTAAGGGACAGTTAACCTACGAGCAGTACTTC	CASKGQLTYEQYF	-	TRBD1	TRBV27	TRBJ2-7
TGTGCCAGCAGTTTCTCCAGGAACACCGGGGAGCTGTTTTTT	CASSFSRNTGELFF	-	-	TRBV27	TRBJ2-2
TGTGCCAGCAGCGAGGGGTACGATCAGCCCCAGCATTTT	CASSEGYDQPQHF	-	-	TRBV9	TRBJ1-5
TGTGCCAGCACCGTCCCCGGGGACAGGTATGGCTACACCTTC	CASTVPGDRYGYTF	-	TRBD1	TRBV28	TRBJ1-2
TGTGCCAGCAGCTTAAAGGGCAGGAGCGCTGAAGCTTTCTTT	CASSLKGRSAEAFF	-	-	TRBV7-2	TRBJ1-1
TGTGCCAGCGGGCTGGGCCGACCACCCGGGGAGCTGTTTTTT	CASGLGRPPGELFF	-	-	TRBV7-2	TRBJ2-2
TGTGCCAGCAGCCGATGGACCGGGACTAGCGGAACAGATACGCAGTATTTT	CASSRWTGTSGTDTQYF	-	TRBD2	TRBV7-9	TRBJ2-3
TGTGCCAGCAGCTTAGGGACAGCTACATACAATGAGCAGTTCTTC	CASSLGTATYNEQFF	-	TRBD1	TRBV7-3	TRBJ2-1
TGCGCCAGCAGCCAAGACAGGGGATACGGAAAACTGTTTTTT	CASSQDRGYGKLFF	-	-	TRBV4-3	TRBJ1-4
TGTGCCAGCAGAGACAGGGACAAGCAGTACTTC	CASRDRDKQYF	-	TRBD1	TRBV6-1	TRBJ2-7
TGTGCCGGCGGGGGACAGGAGGAGACCCAGTACTTC	CAGGGQEETQYF	-	-	TRBV28	TRBJ2-5
TGTGCCAGCAGCCTCCTCTACAGGGGGCTATACAATGAGCAGTTCTTC	CASSLLYRGLYNEQFF	-	TRBD1	TRBV7-9	TRBJ2-1
TGTGCCAGCAGCGCCCGACAGGGTCCCTACGAGCAGTACTTC	CASSARQGPYEQYF	-	TRBD1	TRBV9	TRBJ2-7
TGTGCCAGCAGTTACGTTGAGGGCATTCAGTACTTC	CASSYVEGIQYF	-	-	TRBV2	TRBJ2-4
TGTGCCAGCAGCCCCCGTGGAAGGCTAGGGACCCAGTACTTC	CASSPRGRLGTQYF	-	-	TRBV5-4	TRBJ2-5
TGTGCCAGCAGTTTTCTGCCCTGGGAAACGCCGAACACTGAAGCTTTCTTT	CASSFLPWETPNTEAFF	-	-	TRBV27	TRBJ1-1
TGTGCCAGCAGTGACTCAGACCGGAACACTGAAGCTTTCTTT	CASSDSDRNTEAFF	-	-	TRBV6-4	TRBJ1-1
TGTGCAAGTCGCTTGGACAGGGCAGGGGATGAGCAGTTCTTC	CASRLDRAGDEQFF	-	-	TRBV12-2	TRBJ2-1
TGTGCCAGCAGCAAAGGGACAGGGAAAGAGACCCAGTACTTC	CASSKGTGKETQYF	-	TRBD1	TRBV7-2	TRBJ2-5